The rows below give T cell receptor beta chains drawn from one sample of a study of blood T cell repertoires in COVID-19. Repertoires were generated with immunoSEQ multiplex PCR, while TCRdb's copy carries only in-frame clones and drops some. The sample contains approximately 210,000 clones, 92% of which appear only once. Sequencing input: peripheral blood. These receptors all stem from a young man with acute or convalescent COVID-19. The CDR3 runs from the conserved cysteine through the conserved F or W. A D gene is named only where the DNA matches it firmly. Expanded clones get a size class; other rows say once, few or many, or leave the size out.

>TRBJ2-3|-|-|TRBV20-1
CSALKNTQYF
TGCAGTGCCCTTAAAAATACGCAGTATTTT
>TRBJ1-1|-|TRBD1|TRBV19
CASRDTGVTEAFF
TGTGCCAGTAGGGATACAGGGGTCACTGAAGCTTTCTTT
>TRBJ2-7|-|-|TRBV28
CASSLNEQYF
TGTGCCAGCAGTCTTAACGAGCAGTACTTC
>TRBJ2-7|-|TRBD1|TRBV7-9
CASSPHIRQGIRHEQYF
TGTGCCAGCAGCCCCCATATTCGACAGGGTATACGCCACGAGCAGTACTTC
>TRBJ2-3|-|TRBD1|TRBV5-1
CASSLGTASSTDTQYF
TGCGCCAGCAGCCTAGGGACAGCGTCTAGCACAGATACGCAGTATTTT
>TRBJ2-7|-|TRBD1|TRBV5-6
CASSLVLGQGVEQYF
TGTGCCAGCAGCTTGGTCTTGGGACAGGGGGTAGAGCAGTACTTC
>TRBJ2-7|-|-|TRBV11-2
CASTLLGENYEQYF
TGTGCCAGCACTTTACTCGGGGAAAACTACGAGCAGTACTTC
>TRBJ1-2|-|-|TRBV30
CACYSTSGIVNYGYTF
TGTGCCTGTTATTCAACGTCAGGGATCGTTAACTATGGCTACACCTTC
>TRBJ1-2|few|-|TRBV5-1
CASSESPGDGYTF
TGCGCCAGCAGCGAATCTCCAGGGGATGGCTACACCTTC
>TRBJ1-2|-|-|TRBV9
CASSVAGVEGYTF
TGTGCCAGCAGCGTAGCAGGGGTGGAAGGCTACACCTTC
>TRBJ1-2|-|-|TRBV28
CASSTTGNNYGYTF
TGTGCCAGCAGCACGACAGGCAATAACTATGGCTACACCTTC
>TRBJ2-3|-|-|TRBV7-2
CASSLQGWGHTQYF
TGTGCCAGCAGCTTACAGGGGTGGGGTCATACGCAGTATTTT
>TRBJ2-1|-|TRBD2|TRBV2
CATRAGYNNEQFF
TGTGCCACCAGAGCGGGATATAACAATGAGCAGTTCTTC
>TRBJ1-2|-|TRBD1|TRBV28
CASSDITIGQGSGGYTF
TGTGCCAGCAGCGACATAACCATTGGACAGGGATCAGGAGGCTACACCTTC
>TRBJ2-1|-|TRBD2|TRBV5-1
CASSQRGAYNEQFF
TGCGCCAGCAGCCAGCGGGGAGCCTACAATGAGCAGTTCTTC
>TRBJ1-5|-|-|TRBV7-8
CASSPTRMGRLSNQPQHF
TGTGCCAGCAGCCCCACCCGGATGGGGAGGTTAAGCAATCAGCCCCAGCATTTT
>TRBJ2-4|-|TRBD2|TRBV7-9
CASSLSSGSPWGKNIQYF
TGTGCCAGCAGCTTGAGTAGCGGGAGTCCCTGGGGCAAAAACATTCAGTACTTC
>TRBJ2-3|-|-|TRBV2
CASSATGVLIADTQYF
TGTGCCAGCAGCGCCACGGGAGTCCTAATCGCAGATACGCAGTATTTT
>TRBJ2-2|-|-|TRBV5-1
CASSLAGRGAGELFF
TGCGCCAGCAGCTTGGCGGGCAGGGGCGCCGGGGAGCTGTTTTTT
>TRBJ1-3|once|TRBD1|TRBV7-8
CATSGQPGNTIYF
TGTGCCACCTCGGGACAGCCTGGAAACACCATATATTTT
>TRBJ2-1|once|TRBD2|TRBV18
CASSRPGIAGSYNEQFF
TGTGCCAGCTCCCGACCGGGGATAGCGGGTTCGTACAATGAGCAGTTCTTC
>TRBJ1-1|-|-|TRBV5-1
CASSQQTNTEAFF
TGCGCCAGCAGCCAACAGACGAACACTGAAGCTTTCTTT
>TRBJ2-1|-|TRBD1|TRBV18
CASSPKQGGSYNEQFF
TGTGCCAGCTCCCCAAAACAGGGGGGCTCCTACAATGAGCAGTTCTTC
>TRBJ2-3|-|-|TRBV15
CATSRGQVRATDTQYF
TGTGCCACCAGCAGAGGACAGGTCCGAGCGACAGATACGCAGTATTTT
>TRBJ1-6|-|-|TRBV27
CASSRTDFNSPLHF
TGTGCCAGCAGCCGGACAGACTTCAATTCACCCCTCCACTTT
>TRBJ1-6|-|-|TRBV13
CASSHIRGTNSPLHF
TGTGCCAGCAGTCATATACGGGGGACCAATTCACCCCTCCACTTT
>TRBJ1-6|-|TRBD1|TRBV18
CASSISGTDNSPLHF
TGTGCCAGCTCAATCTCCGGGACAGATAATTCACCCCTCCACTTT
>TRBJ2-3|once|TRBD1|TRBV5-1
CASSRDRASTDTQYF
TGCGCCAGCAGCCGGGACAGGGCCAGCACAGATACGCAGTATTTT
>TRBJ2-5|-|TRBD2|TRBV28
CASTPRLAGVRETQYF
TGTGCCAGCACCCCGCGGCTAGCGGGAGTTCGGGAGACCCAGTACTTC
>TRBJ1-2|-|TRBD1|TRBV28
CASSSLTGNYGYTF
TGTGCCAGCAGTTCCCTGACAGGGAACTATGGCTACACCTTC
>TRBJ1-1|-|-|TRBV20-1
CSALRQAEAFF
TGCAGTGCTCTACGACAGGCAGAAGCTTTCTTT